The 16 T cell receptor beta chains below all came from one sample that was sequenced in a study of T cell changes during pregnancy in multiple sclerosis (dated by TCRdb to the late 2010s). Library method: the immunoSEQ multiplex PCR assay. The table was pulled from immuneACCESS by TCRdb, which kept in-frame rearrangements only. Such tables lose some clones; where checked, under half of the loss comes from unresolved V genes, and the rest has no known cause. The sample table lists approximately 38,000 clones, roughly 94% of them with a count of one. The ten top clones hold less than 2% of the sample. This specimen consisted of peripheral blood, obtained in the third trimester of pregnancy. These receptors originate from a female donor with multiple sclerosis, enrolled in a pregnancy study.

This clone showed up just once. The V gene is TRBV15, the J gene TRBJ2-1; D is ambiguous. V lost 0 bases, J lost 4 bases, and 10 bases lay in between. Germline CDR1 LNHNV, CDR2 YYDKDF (reference sequence). The CDR3 has 15 amino acids. The CDR3 reads CATSRDLSSYNEQFF. The CDR3 DNA is TGTGCCACCAGCAGAGATTTGAGCTCTTACAATGAGCAGTTCTTC. Full variable domain (outside the CDR3, taken from reference TRBV15 and TRBJ2-1): DAMVIQNPRYQVTQFGKPVTLSCSQTLNHNVMYWYQQKSSQAPKLLFHYYDKDFNNEADTPDNFQSRRPNTSFCFLDIRSPGLGDTAMYLCATSRDLSSYNEQFFGPGTRLTVL.

This chain joins TRBV28 and TRBJ2-5; 7 bases agree with TRBD1. The CDR3 is 13 residues long. Germline CDR1 is MDHEN and CDR2 is SYDVKM. J lost 7 bases, V lost 6 bases, and 8 bases had no gene match. The CDR3 DNA follows: TGTGCCAGCAGCAACGACAGGGCTGGGACCCAGTACTTC. Translated, it gives CASSNDRAGTQYF.

The rearrangement uses TRBV21-1 and TRBJ1-2; no check of the table's D call, TRBD1, against the DNA was made. TRBV21-1 is a known pseudogene. The CDR3 contains 17 residues. The CDR3, as DNA: TGTGCCAGCAGCAATTTACAGGTCCGGTTTAGGGACTATGGCTACACCTTC. It translates to CASSNLQVRFRDYGYTF.

The V call is TRBV6-1, the J call TRBJ1-1; no reliable D call. The germline V and J ends were trimmed by 1 base and 2 bases, with 14 bases remaining between them. This CDR3 is built from 16 residues. Germline V CDR1 and CDR2: MNHNS, SASEGT. The CDR3 nucleotides are TGTGCCAGCAGTGAAGTTAGAGGGTCCGGAAACACTGAAGCTTTCTTT. This encodes CASSEVRGSGNTEAFF.

The chain recombines TRBV28 with TRBJ2-3; TRBD2 agrees at 7 bases. V lost 5 bases to trimming and J lost 2 bases; unmatched junction nucleotides: 16. The length of the CDR3 is 18 residues. Germline CDR1 and CDR2: MDHEN and SYDVKM. The CDR3 sequence: CASSTPLAVGGNTDTQYF. The CDR3 DNA reads as TGTGCCAGCAGTACTCCTCTAGCGGTGGGAGGCAACACAGATACGCAGTATTTT.

The rearrangement joins TRBV4-3 to TRBJ2-1, with 13 bases identical to TRBD2. Trimming took 3 bases from V and 8 from J; bases not matched to a gene: 4. CDR3 length equals 15 residues. Germline CDR1 is LGHNA and CDR2 is YSLEER. CDR3 sequence (DNA): TGCGCCAGCAGCCAGGGACTAGCGGGGACGGATGAGCAGTTCTTC. Residues: CASSQGLAGTDEQFF.

This clone was counted once. This rearrangement joins TRBV10-3 to TRBJ1-1; no clear D gene. V lost 1 base to trimming and J lost 7 bases, with 10 bases between them. Per the germline V gene, CDR1 is ENHRY and CDR2 is SYGVKD. The CDR3 has 13 amino acids. The CDR3 DNA reads TGTGCCATCAGTGAGTTGACGGGAATTGAAGCTTTCTTT. It yields the protein CAISELTGIEAFF.

This sequence joins TRBV27 and TRBJ2-7; D is possibly TRBD2 (5 bases). From germline, CDR1 is MNHEY and CDR2 SMNVEV (reference sequence). The V gene lost 2 bases and the J gene lost 3 bases, with 11 bases spanning the gap. The CDR3 contains 14 residues. The CDR3 region is CASSLGQAGYEQYF. The CDR3 DNA is TGTGCCAGCAGTTTAGGGCAGGCGGGCTACGAGCAGTACTTC.

The gene calls are TRBV7-2 and TRBJ2-1; no definite D call. Germline V gives CDR1 SGHTA, CDR2 FQGNSA. This CDR3 contains 13 residues. V lost 5 bases to trimming and J lost 4 bases, with 9 bases between them. Here the CDR3 DNA reads TGTGCCAGCAGCCTATTTCGGTACAATGAGCAGTTCTTC. It is translated as CASSLFRYNEQFF.

The chain links TRBV7-9 to TRBJ1-4, with 10 bases identical to TRBD1. The J segment lost 10 bases and the V segment lost 4 bases, leaving 6 bases of the junction unmatched. The CDR3 length is 14 residues. Germline V lookup: CDR1 SEHNR, CDR2 FQNEAQ (reference sequence). CDR3 region: CASSSRDRGGKLFF. The CDR3 nucleotides are TGTGCCAGCAGCTCCCGGGACAGGGGCGGAAAACTGTTTTTT.

The chain couples TRBV18 to TRBJ1-5; D uncertain. In germline, CDR1 is KGHSH, CDR2 LQKENI. The CDR3 runs 16 residues. V lost 5 bases, J lost 0 bases, and 14 bases lay in between. CDR3 DNA: TGTGCCAGCTCATGGCAACCGCTTTATAGCAATCAGCCCCAGCATTTT. Translated: CASSWQPLYSNQPQHF.

The chain has TRBV7-3 and TRBJ2-5, with 9 bases that match TRBD2. CDR3 length: 14 amino acids. Germline CDR1 and CDR2: SGHTA and FQGTGA. The V gene end was trimmed by 1 base and the J gene end by 3 bases; junction bases not matched to a gene: 0. CDR3 in amino acids: CASSLSGREETQYF. The DNA of the CDR3 is TGTGCCAGCAGCTTAAGCGGGAGGGAAGAGACCCAGTACTTC.

This clone was observed a single time. The chain uses TRBV30 and TRBJ1-4; 9 nucleotides match TRBD1. The CDR3 is made up of 15 amino acids. Per germline, CDR1 GTSNPN and CDR2 SVGIG (reference sequence). V trimming: 8 bases; J trimming: 5 bases; junction bases outside the gene matches: 12. CDR3 DNA sequence: TGTGCCCGCGGGACAGGGATTGGGGCAAATGAAAAACTGTTTTTT. Its protein product is CARGTGIGANEKLFF.

The chain carries TRBV19 and TRBJ1-1; TRBD1 is a possible D gene (5 bases). V lost 7 bases and J lost 1, with 13 bases in between. Germline CDR1 LNHDA, CDR2 SQIVND (reference sequence). The CDR3 length is 14 residues. The CDR3 sequence: CASTGRLTNTEAFF. For the CDR3, the DNA is TGTGCCAGTACAGGGCGGTTGACGAACACTGAAGCTTTCTTT. Using reference TRBV19 and TRBJ1-1 for the parts outside the CDR3, the full variable domain is DGGITQSPKYLFRKEGQNVTLSCEQNLNHDAMYWYRQDPGQGLRLIYYSQIVNDFQKGDIAEGYSVSREKKESFPLTVTSAQKNPTAFYLCASTGRLTNTEAFFGQGTRLTVV.

J is TRBJ2-7 and V is TRBV6-5; 7 bases align to TRBD2. CDR3 length: 14 amino acids. V trimming: 7 bases; J trimming: 5 bases; junction bases outside the gene matches: 11. CDR1 is MNHEY and CDR2 is SVGAGI in the germline V gene. CDR3: CASNSGGPSDEQYF. Written as DNA, the CDR3 is TGTGCCAGCAACTCGGGGGGACCGTCCGACGAGCAGTACTTC.

The rearrangement uses TRBV7-9 and TRBJ2-7; TRBD2 aligns across 9 bases. The CDR3 is made up of 15 amino acids. The J segment lost 0 bases and the V segment lost 5 bases, leaving 5 bases of the junction unmatched. CDR1 and CDR2 from the germline V gene are SEHNR and FQNEAQ (reference sequence). DNA for the CDR3: TGTGCCAGCAGCCCCCAGCGGGGGGCCTCCTACGAGCAGTACTTC. It translates to CASSPQRGASYEQYF.